This TCR beta chain comes out of a study of somatic mutations in cytotoxic T cells in rheumatoid arthritis (dated by TCRdb to the late 2010s). With regard to the full study: Some V beta antibody-stained T-cell populations were flow-sorted on a FACSAria II or Sony SH800 at nearly 100% purity, and sorted V beta1+ cells also underwent TCRB sequencing. TCRB deep sequencing covered approximately 69 patients with rheumatoid arthritis along with 15 to 20 healthy controls. To characterize clonality, the study used TCRB deep sequencing while asking whether somatic mutations are carried by expanded CD8+ T-cell clones in newly diagnosed, untreated rheumatoid arthritis. Median age was essentially the same in the patient group and the control group. Paper-wide results and their limitations: The antigen targets of the expanded CD8+ clones were unknown, and absence from virus-specific databases did not rule out viral specificity. CD8+ T-cell clonality did not differ significantly between rheumatoid arthritis patients and age-matched healthy controls. In about an eighth of the roughly 65 patients the largest CD8+ clone exceeded 20% of CD8+ cells, and several identical CD8+ TCRB sequences were shared between blood and synovial fluid. Healthy controls showed no age-related increase in CD8+ clonality, whereas patients did (Spearman r of about 0.5).

Comments on this clone: No antigen is known for it. The input lacks base qualities; no much larger clone sits a single base away.

The immunoSEQ assay was applied to genomic DNA for TCRB CDR3 sequencing. The paper's data handling went like this. Nothing other than productive TCRB rearrangements was included in the analyses. Clonality was calculated as a Shannon entropy-based productive clonality index, and a clone was defined by a unique TCRB CDR3 sequence. The template counts of each clone relative to the total templates per sample were used to calculate repertoire overlap between two samples. A correlation with a Spearman r of more than 0.6 was found between V-gene usage by flow cytometry and V-gene usage by TCRB sequencing. Drawn from immuneACCESS, this table holds only the in-frame rearrangements with V and J called that TCRdb kept. Clones are partly lost; checked studies trace under half to an unresolved V gene and leave the rest unexplained. That table is the source of V, J and clone size, and D and trimming were worked out from the DNA. Here the sample has 20,000 to 25,000 clones; 86% occur a single time. Clones ranked in the top ten supply approximately 17% of the sample.

Healthy controls were over 15 blood donors whose buffy coats were used, with a median age of approximately 60 years (range about 20-70) and approximately 50% female. Flow cytometry confirmed the purity of CD4+ and CD8+ cells that had been isolated by positive magnetic bead selection on an AutoMACS. Peripheral blood mononuclear cells were obtained using density gradient separation with Ficoll-Paque PLUS. DNA from CD4-enriched, CD8-enriched or PBMC samples was extracted using Nucleospin Tissue or Tissue XS kits and then quantified on a Qubit 2.0 fluorometer. What was sequenced was CD8+ T cells sorted from blood. The receptor's source is a woman aged 45 to 65 in good health.

The CDR3 region has the sequence CASSLGQGGTEAFF. The bases read TGTGCCAGCAGCTTAGGGCAGGGAGGCACTGAAGCTTTCTTT. The sequence joins TRBV5-5 to TRBJ1-1; the D segment could be TRBD1, given 5 matching bases. Counted from cysteine to phenylalanine, this CDR3 has 14 amino acids. This entry keeps only the CDR3 DNA: 42 bases, framed from base 1. The germline V gene (reference sequence) provides CDR1 SGHKS and CDR2 YYEKEE. The junction carries 12 bases between V and J, which are trimmed by 2 bases and 4 bases respectively.